Listed below are T cell receptor beta chains from one sample, sequenced in a study of OX40 agonist ivuxolimab in advanced cancers. Clones were sequenced by immunoSEQ multiplex PCR, and TCRdb holds only the in-frame ones, with some missing. This table has about 76,000 clones, 89% appearing once. This specimen consisted of CD4+ or CD8+ T cells sorted from blood, obtained in a trial of the OX40 agonist ivuxolimab. The origin of the receptors is an adult with an advanced solid tumor such as melanoma, head and neck, liver or kidney cancer. The CDR3 runs from the conserved cysteine through the conserved F or W. Each record gives: clone size, V gene, J gene, D gene, CDR3 protein, CDR3 DNA. A D gene is named only where the DNA matches it firmly. Some rows have no size entry. The others give once, few or many, or a class for an expanded clone.

abundance: once
v_gene: TRBV5-1
j_gene: TRBJ1-1
d_gene: NA
CDR3aa: CASSFSELNTEAFF
CDR3nt: TGCGCCAGCAGCTTTAGCGAGCTGAACACTGAAGCTTTCTTT

abundance: NA
v_gene: TRBV5-6
j_gene: TRBJ2-5
d_gene: NA
CDR3aa: CASSSSGSQETQYF
CDR3nt: TGTGCCAGCAGCTCCTCAGGATCCCAAGAGACCCAGTACTTC

abundance: NA
v_gene: TRBV6-5
j_gene: TRBJ1-2
d_gene: NA
CDR3aa: CASSYTSRTVLGGYTF
CDR3nt: TGTGCCAGCAGTTACACCTCTCGGACGGTTCTCGGAGGCTACACCTTC

abundance: NA
v_gene: TRBV5-1
j_gene: TRBJ1-6
d_gene: NA
CDR3aa: CASSSPSSPLHF
CDR3nt: TGCGCCAGCAGCTCTCCCAGTTCACCCCTCCACTTT

abundance: NA
v_gene: TRBV6-5
j_gene: TRBJ1-1
d_gene: TRBD1
CDR3aa: CASRKTGMNTEAFF
CDR3nt: TGTGCCAGCAGAAAGACAGGGATGAACACTGAAGCTTTCTTT

abundance: once
v_gene: TRBV2
j_gene: TRBJ1-4
d_gene: NA
CDR3aa: CASKNGPARNEKLFF
CDR3nt: TGTGCCAGCAAAAACGGGCCTGCACGTAATGAAAAACTGTTTTTT

abundance: NA
v_gene: TRBV7-9
j_gene: TRBJ2-6
d_gene: TRBD1
CDR3aa: CASSLTDRGVSGANVLTF
CDR3nt: TGTGCCAGCAGCTTGACAGACAGGGGGGTCTCTGGGGCCAACGTCCTGACTTTC

abundance: NA
v_gene: TRBV5-4
j_gene: TRBJ2-2
d_gene: NA
CDR3aa: CASSLFGGTGELFF
CDR3nt: TGTGCCAGCAGCTTGTTTGGTGGGACCGGGGAGCTGTTTTTT

abundance: NA
v_gene: TRBV28
j_gene: TRBJ2-5
d_gene: NA
CDR3aa: CASSSEGGTQYF
CDR3nt: TGTGCCAGCAGCAGTGAGGGGGGGACCCAGTACTTC

abundance: NA
v_gene: TRBV11-3
j_gene: TRBJ2-7
d_gene: NA
CDR3aa: CASSLSVLGEQYF
CDR3nt: TGTGCCAGCAGCTTATCCGTCCTAGGGGAGCAGTACTTC

abundance: NA
v_gene: TRBV5-1
j_gene: TRBJ1-3
d_gene: NA
CDR3aa: CASRTEVSSGNTIYF
CDR3nt: TGCGCCAGCAGGACCGAAGTATCCTCTGGAAACACCATATATTTT

abundance: NA
v_gene: TRBV4-1
j_gene: TRBJ2-5
d_gene: TRBD2
CDR3aa: CASSFTSGGVQETQYF
CDR3nt: TGCGCCAGCAGCTTCACTAGCGGGGGGGTCCAAGAGACCCAGTACTTC

abundance: NA
v_gene: TRBV5-1
j_gene: TRBJ1-3
d_gene: NA
CDR3aa: CASSDSGASGNTIYF
CDR3nt: TGCGCCAGCAGCGACTCAGGGGCTTCTGGAAACACCATATATTTT

abundance: NA
v_gene: TRBV7-9
j_gene: TRBJ2-3
d_gene: NA
CDR3aa: CASSLEGAGWGAADTQYF
CDR3nt: TGTGCCAGCAGCTTAGAGGGAGCGGGCTGGGGAGCAGCAGATACGCAGTATTTT

abundance: NA
v_gene: TRBV5-1
j_gene: TRBJ2-3
d_gene: NA
CDR3aa: CASSPGLAQSTDTQYF
CDR3nt: TGCGCCAGCAGTCCGGGATTGGCCCAAAGCACAGATACGCAGTATTTT

abundance: NA
v_gene: TRBV15
j_gene: TRBJ2-1
d_gene: TRBD2
CDR3aa: CATSRDTGGYNEQFF
CDR3nt: TGTGCCACCAGCAGAGATACCGGGGGGTACAATGAGCAGTTCTTC

abundance: NA
v_gene: TRBV5-1
j_gene: TRBJ2-1
d_gene: TRBD2
CDR3aa: CASSSRDYNNEQFF
CDR3nt: TGCGCCAGCAGCTCCCGGGACTATAACAATGAGCAGTTCTTC

abundance: NA
v_gene: TRBV6-5
j_gene: TRBJ1-2
d_gene: NA
CDR3aa: CASSSQGNYGYTF
CDR3nt: TGTGCCAGCAGTTCCCAGGGGAACTATGGCTACACCTTC

abundance: NA
v_gene: TRBV4-1
j_gene: TRBJ2-3
d_gene: NA
CDR3aa: CASVQGPAQKADTQYF
CDR3nt: TGCGCCAGCGTCCAGGGTCCTGCGCAGAAGGCCGATACGCAGTATTTT

abundance: NA
v_gene: TRBV27
j_gene: TRBJ2-3
d_gene: TRBD1
CDR3aa: CASSSGTGGPDTQYF
CDR3nt: TGTGCCAGCAGTTCTGGGACAGGGGGTCCCGATACGCAGTATTTT

abundance: NA
v_gene: TRBV9
j_gene: TRBJ2-1
d_gene: TRBD1
CDR3aa: CASSRGQGGNEQFF
CDR3nt: TGTGCCAGCAGCCGAGGACAGGGAGGCAATGAGCAGTTCTTC

abundance: NA
v_gene: TRBV6-6
j_gene: TRBJ1-1
d_gene: NA
CDR3aa: CASRPSGAGKAFF
CDR3nt: TGTGCCAGCAGACCCTCGGGGGCAGGGAAGGCTTTCTTT

abundance: NA
v_gene: TRBV5-4
j_gene: TRBJ2-2
d_gene: TRBD1
CDR3aa: CASSLGGTGYTGELFF
CDR3nt: TGTGCCAGCAGCTTGGGCGGGACAGGGTATACCGGGGAGCTGTTTTTT

abundance: NA
v_gene: TRBV7-9
j_gene: TRBJ2-5
d_gene: NA
CDR3aa: CASSPRGTGAGEGETQYF
CDR3nt: TGTGCCAGCAGCCCCCGGGGAACCGGGGCAGGGGAGGGGGAGACCCAGTACTTC

abundance: once
v_gene: TRBV10-3
j_gene: TRBJ1-2
d_gene: NA
CDR3aa: CAISAVRGYGYTF
CDR3nt: TGTGCCATCAGTGCGGTAAGGGGATATGGCTACACCTTC

abundance: NA
v_gene: TRBV5-1
j_gene: TRBJ2-2
d_gene: TRBD2
CDR3aa: CASSSKTSGGPYAGELFF
CDR3nt: TGCGCCAGCAGCTCGAAGACTAGCGGGGGGCCCTACGCCGGGGAGCTGTTTTTT

abundance: few
v_gene: TRBV2
j_gene: TRBJ2-2
d_gene: TRBD1
CDR3aa: CASTGTGNTGELFF
CDR3nt: TGTGCCAGCACGGGGACAGGGAACACCGGGGAGCTGTTTTTT

abundance: few
v_gene: TRBV27
j_gene: TRBJ2-3
d_gene: NA
CDR3aa: CASSLFTGAGAGTDTQYF
CDR3nt: TGTGCCAGCAGTTTATTTACGGGGGCGGGGGCCGGCACAGATACGCAGTATTTT

abundance: NA
v_gene: TRBV7-9
j_gene: TRBJ2-7
d_gene: TRBD1
CDR3aa: CASSSFGTALGEQYF
CDR3nt: TGTGCCAGCAGCTCCTTCGGGACAGCTCTCGGGGAGCAGTACTTC

abundance: NA
v_gene: TRBV29-1
j_gene: TRBJ2-7
d_gene: NA
CDR3aa: CSVASGPGAYEQYF
CDR3nt: TGCAGCGTCGCCTCAGGGCCAGGGGCCTACGAGCAGTACTTC

abundance: NA
v_gene: TRBV15
j_gene: TRBJ2-5
d_gene: TRBD1
CDR3aa: CATSRGGQGPNEKTQYF
CDR3nt: TGTGCCACCAGCAGAGGGGGACAGGGTCCGAACGAGAAGACCCAGTACTTC

abundance: NA
v_gene: TRBV27
j_gene: TRBJ2-2
d_gene: TRBD2
CDR3aa: CASSLDAGVIGELFF
CDR3nt: TGTGCCAGCAGTTTGGACGCGGGAGTGATCGGGGAGCTGTTTTTT

abundance: once
v_gene: TRBV5-6
j_gene: TRBJ1-5
d_gene: NA
CDR3aa: CASSLARELSNQPQHF
CDR3nt: TGTGCCAGCAGCTTGGCCAGGGAGCTTAGCAATCAGCCCCAGCATTTT

abundance: NA
v_gene: TRBV5-4
j_gene: TRBJ1-1
d_gene: NA
CDR3aa: CASSLRQMNTEAFF
CDR3nt: TGTGCCAGCAGCTTGCGGCAGATGAACACTGAAGCTTTCTTT

abundance: NA
v_gene: TRBV5-1
j_gene: TRBJ2-5
d_gene: NA
CDR3aa: CASSLVGREETQYF
CDR3nt: TGCGCCAGCAGCTTGGTCGGCAGGGAAGAGACCCAGTACTTC

abundance: NA
v_gene: TRBV6-1
j_gene: TRBJ2-1
d_gene: NA
CDR3aa: CASSSRGSYNEQFF
CDR3nt: TGTGCCAGCAGTTCCCGGGGGTCCTACAATGAGCAGTTCTTC

abundance: NA
v_gene: TRBV6-6
j_gene: TRBJ1-5
d_gene: NA
CDR3aa: CASSYPDQPQHF
CDR3nt: TGTGCCAGCAGTTATCCTGATCAGCCCCAGCATTTT

abundance: NA
v_gene: TRBV19
j_gene: TRBJ2-1
d_gene: TRBD2
CDR3aa: CASSPTSAGRARNEQFF
CDR3nt: TGTGCCAGTAGTCCGACCTCGGCCGGGAGGGCCCGGAATGAGCAGTTCTTC

abundance: NA
v_gene: TRBV6-6
j_gene: TRBJ2-5
d_gene: TRBD1
CDR3aa: CASSSPDRAQETQYF
CDR3nt: TGTGCCAGCAGTTCTCCGGACAGGGCCCAAGAGACCCAGTACTTC

abundance: NA
v_gene: TRBV28
j_gene: TRBJ1-3
d_gene: TRBD1
CDR3aa: CASSLETGGAGNTIYF
CDR3nt: TGTGCCAGCAGTTTGGAGACAGGGGGCGCAGGAAACACCATATATTTT

abundance: few
v_gene: TRBV9
j_gene: TRBJ1-1
d_gene: NA
CDR3aa: CASSRAANTEAFF
CDR3nt: TGTGCCAGCAGCAGGGCCGCAAACACTGAAGCTTTCTTT

abundance: NA
v_gene: TRBV5-6
j_gene: TRBJ2-2
d_gene: TRBD1
CDR3aa: CASSSRQGNTGELFF
CDR3nt: TGTGCCAGCAGCTCCCGACAGGGGAACACCGGGGAGCTGTTTTTT